A selection of T cell receptor beta chains follows, all from one sample in a study of blood T cells in healthy people across ages. TCRdb analysed the 5' RACE reads with MiXCR anew, one entry per CDR3 protein. Of roughly 2 million distinct CDR3 sequences listed, roughly 52% are singletons. Sequencing was performed on blood. The receptor set was obtained from a woman in her 40s in good health. The CDR3 runs from the conserved cysteine through the conserved F or W. A D gene is named only where the DNA matches it firmly. Expanded clones get a size class; other rows say once, few or many, or leave the size out.

D gene	V gene	J gene	clone size	CDR3 DNA	CDR3 protein
NA	TRBV20-1	TRBJ2-5	NA	TGCAGTGCTATTCGGACAGCAACTCAAGAGACCCAGTACTTC	CSAIRTATQETQYF
TRBD2	TRBV2	TRBJ2-5	many	TGTGCCAGCAGGACTAGCGGGGGTCAAGAGACCCAGTACTTC	CASRTSGGQETQYF
TRBD1	TRBV27	TRBJ2-7	once	TGTGCCAGCACCGAGATGACCCCCGGGACAGGGATCAGGGGCGAGCAGTACTTC	CASTEMTPGTGIRGEQYF
NA	TRBV12-3/TRBV12-4	TRBJ2-7	few	TGTGCCAGCAGTTCCGGGAAGGCAGGCTCCTACTCCTACGAGCAGTACTTC	CASSSGKAGSYSYEQYF
NA	TRBV6-2/TRBV6-3	TRBJ1-1	NA	TGTGCCAGCAGTTCGCCCTCAGGGCACACTGAAGCTTTCTTT	CASSSPSGHTEAFF
NA	TRBV19	TRBJ2-5	NA	TGTGCCAGTAGTATCGACGAGGAGACCCAGTACTTC	CASSIDEETQYF
NA	TRBV7-2	TRBJ1-1	once	TGTGCCAGCAGCTTAGGGCCCCTAGGGGGGACTGAAGCTTTCTTT	CASSLGPLGGTEAFF
TRBD1	TRBV29-1	TRBJ1-2	few	TGCAGCGTCCGGGACAGGGCTCCAGGTGGCTACACCTTC	CSVRDRAPGGYTF
TRBD2	TRBV2	TRBJ2-1	NA	TGTGGCTGGGGGGGATACAATGAGCAGTTCTTC	CGWGGYNEQFF
NA	TRBV20-1	TRBJ2-1	few	TGCAGTGCTAGAGATCCCGGCGCGGGTACCTACAATGAGCAGTTCTTC	CSARDPGAGTYNEQFF
TRBD1	TRBV4-3	TRBJ2-7	few	TGCGCCAGCAGCCAAAACACCGGGACAGGGATAAACGAGCAGTACTTC	CASSQNTGTGINEQYF
NA	TRBV28	TRBJ1-1	NA	TGTGCCAGCGGATTCAGCGGACTGAACACTGAAGCTTTCTTT	CASGFSGLNTEAFF
NA	TRBV28	TRBJ2-7	few	TGTGCCAGCGGTCCGCTTGGTTACGAGCAGTACTTC	CASGPLGYEQYF
NA	TRBV7-2	TRBJ1-2	once	TGTGCCAGCAGCTCCCGAACTCGGACAGTGGATGGCTACACCTTC	CASSSRTRTVDGYTF
NA	TRBV6-2/TRBV6-3	TRBJ2-1	few	TGTGCCAGCAGTTACGTTCAGGCAGGGAAGAATGAGCAGTTCTTC	CASSYVQAGKNEQFF
TRBD2	TRBV7-2	TRBJ2-1	few	TGTGCCAGCAGCTCTAAAGGACTAGCGGGTCTTGAGCAGTTCTTC	CASSSKGLAGLEQFF
TRBD2	TRBV20-1	TRBJ2-5	NA	TGCAGTGCCGCGACTAGCGGGGGGGCAGGGACCCAGTACTTC	CSAATSGGAGTQYF
TRBD1	TRBV28	TRBJ1-2	few	TGTGCCACCGGGACAGGGGTGGGTGGCTACACCTTC	CATGTGVGGYTF
TRBD1	TRBV13	TRBJ1-2	NA	TGTGCCAGCAGTTATCCGACAGGGCCAGGGAACTATGGCTACACCTTC	CASSYPTGPGNYGYTF
TRBD1	TRBV29-1	TRBJ1-1	NA	TGCAGCGCGACCCGGGGGCGACAGGGAGGATTTTCTGGCCACACTGAAGCTTTCTTT	CSATRGRQGGFSGHTEAFF
NA	TRBV5-1	TRBJ2-3	NA	TGCGCCAGCAGCCGACAGCCCGAGGTAGATACGCAGTATTTT	CASSRQPEVDTQYF
TRBD2	TRBV28	TRBJ2-7	NA	TGTGCCAGCGGCGGGGCGACTAGCGGGGACTACGAGCAGTACTTC	CASGGATSGDYEQYF
NA	TRBV7-2	TRBJ2-2	few	TGTGCCAGCAGCGCAGTGAAGGGGGCGAACACCGGGGAGCTGTTTTTT	CASSAVKGANTGELFF
NA	TRBV3-1	TRBJ1-4	NA	TGTGCCAGCAGCCAAGAGGCCGGCGGCGGTCAGAATGAAAAACTGTTTTTT	CASSQEAGGGQNEKLFF
TRBD2	TRBV28	TRBJ2-3	few	TGTGCCAGCAGGGGGTCCGGGACTAGCGGGGCCACAGATACGCAGTATTTT	CASRGSGTSGATDTQYF
TRBD1	TRBV10-3	TRBJ2-4	NA	TGTGCCATCAGTGAGGCCCCCGGACAGGATATTCAGTACTTC	CAISEAPGQDIQYF
NA	TRBV6-5	TRBJ1-2	NA	TGTGCCAGCAGTTACTCTTCCATGCGGAAGCAAATTGCAGGCTACACCTTC	CASSYSSMRKQIAGYTF
TRBD1	TRBV5-1	TRBJ2-3	NA	TGCGCCAGCAGCTTGTCCGTCACAGGGGGCCGTACGGATACGCAGTATTTT	CASSLSVTGGRTDTQYF
NA	TRBV14	TRBJ2-4	NA	TGTGCCAGCAGCCAAGATAATAGCGGCAGACTCGACAAAAACATTCAGTACTTC	CASSQDNSGRLDKNIQYF
TRBD1	TRBV20-1	TRBJ2-7	few	TGCAGTGCCCCAGGACACAGGGGGGCTAACGAGCAGTACTTC	CSAPGHRGANEQYF
NA	TRBV5-1	TRBJ2-5	few	TGCGCCAGCAGCCCCTACGAAAGCCAAGAGACCCAGTACTTC	CASSPYESQETQYF
TRBD2	TRBV7-2	TRBJ2-4	NA	TGTGCCAGCAGCCACCGGTCTAGCGGGATCGGGGACATTCAGTACTTC	CASSHRSSGIGDIQYF
NA	TRBV29-1	TRBJ2-5	many	TGCAGCGTCTCCTCGGGCGAAACACTAGTCATTGAGACCCAGTACTTC	CSVSSGETLVIETQYF
NA	TRBV5-1	TRBJ2-5	NA	TGCGCCAGCACTCGGGCCTCCTTACAAGAGACCCAGTACTTC	CASTRASLQETQYF
NA	TRBV25-1	TRBJ2-5	once	TGTGCCAGCAGTGAAGGCAGGCAGGGGAGGGGAGAGACCCAGTACTTC	CASSEGRQGRGETQYF
NA	TRBV4-2	TRBJ1-1	NA	TGTGCCAGCAGGGGCGGGCAGAGTGGGACTGAAGCTTTCTTT	CASRGGQSGTEAFF
TRBD1	TRBV29-1	TRBJ2-3	NA	TGCAGCGTTGATCTATCCGGGACAGGGACAGATACGCAGTATTTT	CSVDLSGTGTDTQYF
NA	TRBV6-2/TRBV6-3	TRBJ2-3	once	TGTGCCAGCAGTTACACCACCTCTTCCTCCAATCCAGATACGCAGTATTTT	CASSYTTSSSNPDTQYF
NA	TRBV3-1	TRBJ1-2	NA	TGTGCCAGCAGCCAAGCGGGGGCGCGATACCATGGCTACACCTTC	CASSQAGARYHGYTF
TRBD2	TRBV20-1	TRBJ2-1	few	TGCAGTGCTAGAGATGGGGCGGGGGGACTACAACTTAATGAGCAGTTCTTC	CSARDGAGGLQLNEQFF
NA	TRBV6-5	TRBJ1-6	NA	TGTGCCAGCAGTTACAGCCAGGGCCCCTATAATTCACCCCTCCACTTT	CASSYSQGPYNSPLHF
NA	TRBV11-2	TRBJ2-5	few	TGTGCCAGCAGCCCATCGACCGCGTCTCAAGAGACCCAGTACTTC	CASSPSTASQETQYF
TRBD1	TRBV28	TRBJ2-3	NA	TGTGCCAGCAGTTTACCCCAGACAGGGTTCACAGATACGCAGTATTTT	CASSLPQTGFTDTQYF
NA	TRBV5-1	TRBJ1-2	few	TGCGCCAGCAGCAAGGAGTGGGGTTCTGGCTACACCTTC	CASSKEWGSGYTF